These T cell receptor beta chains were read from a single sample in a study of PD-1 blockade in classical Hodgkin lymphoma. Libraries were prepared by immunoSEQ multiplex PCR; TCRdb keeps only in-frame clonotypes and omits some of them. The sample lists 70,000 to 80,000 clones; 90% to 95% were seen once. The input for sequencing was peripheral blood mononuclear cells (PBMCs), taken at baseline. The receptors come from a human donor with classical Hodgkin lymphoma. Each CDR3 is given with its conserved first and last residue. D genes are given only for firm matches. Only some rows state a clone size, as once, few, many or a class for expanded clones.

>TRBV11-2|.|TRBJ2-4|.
TGTGCCAGCAGCCTCAACGGGCAGGGGGCCAAAAACATTCAGTACTTC
CASSLNGQGAKNIQYF
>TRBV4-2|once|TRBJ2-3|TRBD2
TGTGCCAGCAGCACTAGCGGAAAAGTCACAGATACGCAGTATTTT
CASSTSGKVTDTQYF
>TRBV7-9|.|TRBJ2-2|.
TGTGCCAGCACCATCCCTAGGGCAGGGAACACCGGGGAGCTGTTTTTT
CASTIPRAGNTGELFF
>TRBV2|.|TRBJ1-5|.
TGTGCCAGCAGCACGAACAGGGTCGTGATAAAGCCCCAGCATTTT
CASSTNRVVIKPQHF
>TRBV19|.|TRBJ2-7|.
TGTGCCAGTAGTTTGATAGGGGCCTACGAGCAGTACTTC
CASSLIGAYEQYF
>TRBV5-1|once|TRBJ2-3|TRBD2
TGCGCCAGCAGCTTGGCCTGGACTAGCGGAAATACGCAGTATTTT
CASSLAWTSGNTQYF
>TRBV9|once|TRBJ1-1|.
TGTGCCAGCAGCGCCGGAGGAGGGACTGAAGCTTTCTTT
CASSAGGGTEAFF
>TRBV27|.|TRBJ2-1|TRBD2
TGTGCCAGCAGCCCGTTACCGTTAGCGGGACGGACCTACAATGAGCAGTTCTTC
CASSPLPLAGRTYNEQFF
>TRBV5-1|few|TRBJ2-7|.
TGCGCCAGCAGCCCCGAAAACGGAGCCTACGAGCAGTACTTC
CASSPENGAYEQYF
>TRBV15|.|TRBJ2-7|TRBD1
TGTGCCACCAGCAGAGAGGAAGGGGGCAGGCCCTACGAGCAGTACTTC
CATSREEGGRPYEQYF
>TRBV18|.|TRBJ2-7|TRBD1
TGTGCCAGCTCACGGACACAGGGGGCTTCGGGCTACGAGCAGTACTTC
CASSRTQGASGYEQYF
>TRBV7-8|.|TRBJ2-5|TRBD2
TGTGCCAGCAGCTTCGGGACTAGCGGGGGGCCGTCCCAAGAGACCCAGTACTTC
CASSFGTSGGPSQETQYF
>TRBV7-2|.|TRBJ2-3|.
TGTGCCAGCAGCTTTGCGCAACAGGGCACAGATACGCAGTATTTT
CASSFAQQGTDTQYF
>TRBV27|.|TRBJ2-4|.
TGTGCCAGCAGTCCTGGGACACTCCAAAACATTCAGTACTTC
CASSPGTLQNIQYF
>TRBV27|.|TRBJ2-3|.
TGTGCCAGCCGTTGGGGGGGCACAGATACGCAGTATTTT
CASRWGGTDTQYF
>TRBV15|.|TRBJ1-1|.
TGTGCCACCAGCAGAGATCCCACTGAAGCTTTCTTT
CATSRDPTEAFF
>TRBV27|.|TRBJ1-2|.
TGTGCCAGCAGTACGGACATGGGGGACAATGCCTACTATGGCTACACCTTC
CASSTDMGDNAYYGYTF
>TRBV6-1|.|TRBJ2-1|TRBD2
TGTGCCAGCACCCTAGCGGAGATCTCCTACAATGAGCAGTTCTTC
CASTLAEISYNEQFF
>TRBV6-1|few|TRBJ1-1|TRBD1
TGTGCCAGCAGTGTCTGGACAGGGGGCGAGGGCACTGAAGCTTTCTTT
CASSVWTGGEGTEAFF
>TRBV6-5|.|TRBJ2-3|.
TGTGCCAGCAGTTACTCGAAAAGGTTCACAGATACGCAGTATTTT
CASSYSKRFTDTQYF
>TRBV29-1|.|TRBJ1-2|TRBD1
TGCAGCGTTGAGACAGGGCGCTATGGGGTTGGGTCCTACGGCTACACCTTC
CSVETGRYGVGSYGYTF
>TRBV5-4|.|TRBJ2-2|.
TGTGCCAGCAGCTTCGGGGGGGAGCTGTTTTTT
CASSFGGELFF
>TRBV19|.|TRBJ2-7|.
TGTGCCAGTAGTAACCCCATCGTAGGAGGGCAGGCCAACGAGCAGTACTTC
CASSNPIVGGQANEQYF
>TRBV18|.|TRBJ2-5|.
TGTGCCAGCTCACCCACCCGGGGCAGACAAGAGACCCAGTACTTC
CASSPTRGRQETQYF
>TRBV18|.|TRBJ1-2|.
TGTGCCAGCTCGCCTGATAGTCTAGGCCGGGGCTATGGCTACACCTTC
CASSPDSLGRGYGYTF
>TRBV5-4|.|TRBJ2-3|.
TGTGCCAGTCTCAGGCAAGCGGAAGGCTCTACGCAGTATTTT
CASLRQAEGSTQYF
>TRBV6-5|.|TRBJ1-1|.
TGTGCCACCTCCCGGACGGTGGGCACTGAAGCTTTCTTT
CATSRTVGTEAFF
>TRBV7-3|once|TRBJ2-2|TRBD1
TGTGCCAGCAGCTTAACGACAGGGGGCCGGGAGCTGTTTTTT
CASSLTTGGRELFF